The entry below describes one TCR beta chain. Germline assignment: CDR1 SNHLY and CDR2 FYNNEI. This CDR3 has 13 amino acids. The V segment lost 5 bases and the J segment 3 bases; nucleotides outside the gene matches: 1. This record belongs to a study of OX40 agonist ivuxolimab in advanced cancers. Only in-frame clones appear in the TCRdb table, and some are missing; sequencing was by immunoSEQ multiplex PCR. The sample contains about 58,000 clones, around nine tenths of which appear only once. The receptor comes from an adult with an advanced solid tumor such as melanoma, head and neck, liver or kidney cancer. This chain joins TRBV2 and TRBJ2-7; 10 bases are shared with TRBD1. The specimen comprised CD4+ or CD8+ T cells sorted from blood, sampled in a trial of the OX40 agonist ivuxolimab. Here the CDR3 reads CASSRDRGYEQYF. The CDR3 DNA sequence: TGTGCCAGCAGTAGGGACAGGGGCTACGAGCAGTACTTC.